This TCR beta chain was identified in a study of beta chain features in type 1 diabetes. Study-level results: The study found that naive, central memory and Treg TCRB repertoires appeared more similar in patients than in healthy donors. VDJ junctions sequenced from type 1 diabetes patients showed fewer insertions and more deletions. There was a moderate but significant shortening of TCRB CDR3s in all four CD4+ subsets of Type 1 diabetes patients.

cDNA synthesis used the whole RNA isolate, giving expressed TCRB sequences. Produced via immunoSEQ multiplex PCR; TCRdb's table is partial and in-frame only. This sample has tens of thousands of clones, with about 66% found just once. This clone turned up a few times. The target antigen is unknown. In total, each donor contributed a single heparinised blood draw that averaged roughly 100 mL. The clonotype originates from a woman aged 18-29 years with type 1 diabetes. Specimen: Tregs from blood.

DNA for the CDR3: TGTGCCAGCAGTTTGTCGGACAGGGTTCCTTCACCCCTCCACTTT. This gives the protein CASSLSDRVPSPLHF. This chain links TRBV27 with TRBJ1-6; TRBD1 matches at 8 bases. Germline assignment: CDR1 MNHEY and CDR2 SMNVEV (reference sequence). CDR3 size: 15 residues. Trimming took 3 bases from V and 9 from J; bases not matched to a gene: 7.